This T cell receptor beta chain was obtained from a study of blood T cell repertoires in COVID-19. For the study at large: Whether acute or convalescent, the COVID-19 samples came from the United States, Italy and Spain.

Germline CDR1 SGHDT, CDR2 YYEEEE. The V end lost 3 bases, the J end lost 1 base, and 8 bases lay between the germline ends. The CDR3 extends over 13 amino acids. Measured with immunoSEQ multiplex PCR; TCRdb has only the in-frame clones, and not every one. The table lists a few hundred thousand clones, 80% to 90% of them singletons, with approximately 6.5% in the top ten. The chain links TRBV5-6 to TRBJ2-7, with no clear D. The receptor comes from a woman aged 45-59 years with COVID-19, enrolled during active disease. Sequencing was performed on peripheral blood. This chain's CDR3 is CASSSGSSYEQYF. In DNA, the CDR3 is TGTGCCAGCAGCTCAGGATCATCCTACGAGCAGTACTTC. The entire variable domain, with the rest obtained from reference TRBV5-6 and TRBJ2-7, is as follows: DAGVTQSPTHLIKTRGQQVTLRCSPKSGHDTVSWYQQALGQGPQFIFQYYEEEERQRGNFPDRFSGHQFPNYSSELNVNALLLGDSALYLCASSSGSSYEQYFGPGTRLTVT.